These 23 T cell receptor beta chains originate from one sample sequenced in a study of CD8 T cells in ankylosing spondylitis. TCRdb used MiXCR to reprocess the 5' RACE reads, holding one entry per CDR3 protein. Seen here are about 140,000 distinct CDR3 sequences, about 6.7% observed once, and the top ten hold around an eighth. Sequencing was done on a sample of blood, either unsorted or a sorted T cell fraction (not recorded which). These TCRs come from a female donor with ankylosing spondylitis or in good health (not recorded which).

This clonotype was found many times. V is TRBV4-2 and J is TRBJ2-3, with D possibly TRBD1 on 6 matching bases. The V gene's germline CDR1 is LGHNA and CDR2 YNFKEQ. Trimming removed 5 bases at V and 0 bases at J, with 6 bases between. The CDR3 consists of 13 residues. The DNA for the CDR3 is TGTGCCAGCAGCGGACAGAGCACAGATACGCAGTATTTT. Encoded protein: CASSGQSTDTQYF.

This clonotype has a count of ten or more. The chain couples TRBV7-9 to TRBJ1-2; no clear D gene. Germline V gene lookup returns CDR1 SEHNR and CDR2 FQNEAQ (reference sequence). Trimming removed 1 base at V and 4 bases at J, with 7 bases between. This CDR3 comprises 13 residues. The CDR3 here is CASSLEEVYGYTF. As DNA, the CDR3 is TGTGCCAGCAGCTTAGAAGAGGTCTATGGCTACACCTTC. Using reference TRBV7-9 and TRBJ1-2 for the parts outside the CDR3, the full variable domain is DTGVSQNPRHKITKRGQNVTFRCDPISEHNRLYWYRQTLGQGPEFLTYFQNEAQLEKSRLLSDRFSAERPKGSFSTLEIQRTEQGDSAMYLCASSLEEVYGYTFGSGTRLTVV.

The table lists this clonotype with many counts. The chain has TRBV12-3 or TRBV12-4 and TRBJ2-1, with 7 nucleotides matching TRBD1. V shed 4 bases, J shed 6 bases, and the junction held 9 bases outside the gene matches. The CDR3 runs to 15 residues. CDR3 region: CASSSPGGYGNEQFF. The CDR3 DNA reads as TGTGCCAGCAGTTCCCCAGGGGGTTATGGCAATGAGCAGTTCTTC.

This clonotype was detected many times. The chain combines TRBV25-1 with TRBJ1-1, with D unresolved. Germline V CDR1 and CDR2: MGHDK, SYGVNS. Trimming removed 5 bases at V and 5 bases at J, with 12 bases between. The CDR3 consists of 13 residues. CDR3 DNA sequence: TGTGCCAGCAGTAAGGGCTTTTTGACTGAAGCTTTCTTT. This translates into CASSKGFLTEAFF.

This clonotype was detected many times. The J gene is TRBJ1-2, the V gene TRBV6-1, with 8 bases lining up with TRBD1. The CDR3 consists of 14 residues. Trimming took 0 bases from V and 8 from J; bases not matched to a gene: 5. CDR1 is MNHNS and CDR2 is SASEGT in the germline V gene. The CDR3, as DNA: TGTGCCAGCAGTGAAGCTTGGACAGGGTACGGCTACACCTTC. It codes for CASSEAWTGYGYTF.

This clonotype came up many times. The gene calls are TRBV12-3 or TRBV12-4 and TRBJ1-1, with D maybe TRBD1 (6 bases). This CDR3 is 15 amino acids long. Trimming removed 2 bases from V and 1 base from J, with 11 bases in between. Here the CDR3 DNA reads TGTGCCAGCAGTTTATCCGGGGGCTGGAACACTGAAGCTTTCTTT. Translated: CASSLSGGWNTEAFF.

This chain joins TRBV14 and TRBJ2-3, with D uncertain. Germline V gene lookup returns CDR1 SGHDN and CDR2 FVKESK. This CDR3 contains 14 residues. V was shortened by 2 bases and J by 11 bases, with 17 bases between the two germline ends. CDR3 coding DNA: TGTGCCAGCAGCCAAATCGCGTCAGGCTCGGGGCAGTATTTT. Translated, it gives CASSQIASGSGQYF.

Ten or more counts support this clonotype. The chain recombines TRBV3-1 with TRBJ2-1; D possibly uses TRBD1 or TRBD2 (5 bases each). There are 14 residues in the CDR3. V was shortened by 6 bases and J by 6 bases, with 15 bases between the two germline ends. Germline CDR1 and CDR2: LGHDT and YNNKEL (reference sequence). CDR3 loop: CASSPSGLTNEQFF. DNA of the CDR3: TGTGCCAGCAGTCCCTCGGGGCTAACCAATGAGCAGTTCTTC.

This clonotype was found many times. J is TRBJ1-2 and V is TRBV20-1; D unclear. Trimming stripped 1 base from V and 4 bases from J, with 10 bases between. This CDR3 has 13 amino acids. Germline CDR1 is DFQATT and CDR2 is SNEGSKA (reference sequence). The CDR3 here is CSARGAGSYGYTF. In nucleotides, the CDR3 is TGCAGTGCTAGAGGGGCGGGGAGCTATGGCTACACCTTC.

This clonotype showed up many times. The J gene is TRBJ2-7, the V gene TRBV3-1, with D uncertain. V lost 2 bases to trimming and J lost 2 bases, with 7 bases between them. The CDR3 is 13 amino acids. The germline V gene encodes CDR1 LGHDT and CDR2 YNNKEL (reference sequence). CDR3 DNA sequence: TGTGCCAGCAGCCAACTGGGTGCCTACGAGCAGTACTTC. Its protein is CASSQLGAYEQYF.

This clonotype showed up many times. The chain employs TRBV12-3 or TRBV12-4 and TRBJ1-5, with D possibly being TRBD1 (5 bases). Trimming pared 3 bases from V and 4 bases from J, leaving 10 bases between. CDR3 length: 14 residues. CDR3 sequence reads: CASSFSPGNQPQHF. The CDR3, as DNA: TGTGCCAGCAGTTTTTCCCCAGGGAATCAGCCCCAGCATTTT.

The sample holds many counts of this clonotype. V is TRBV28 and J is TRBJ2-2; 10 nucleotides align to TRBD2. V lost 1 base and J lost 6; bases outside the gene matches: 2. This CDR3 has 15 residues. Germline V gene lookup returns CDR1 MDHEN and CDR2 SYDVKM. Here the CDR3 reads CASSLFSGGAGELFF. Written as DNA, the CDR3 is TGTGCCAGCAGTTTATTCAGCGGGGGGGCCGGGGAGCTGTTTTTT.

This clonotype turned up a few times. This chain connects TRBV4-2 to TRBJ2-3; a weak D match, TRBD2 (5 bases). Trimming took off 3 bases at V and 2 bases at J, with 21 bases between the two ends. The germline CDR1 and CDR2 sequences are LGHNA and YNFKEQ. The CDR3 runs to 18 residues. In nucleotides, the CDR3 is TGTGCCAGCAGCCATTTAAGGAGCTTAGAGGGTCTCACAGATACGCAGTATTTT. As protein: CASSHLRSLEGLTDTQYF.

This clonotype was observed at least ten times. This sequence joins TRBV9 and TRBJ2-1; no definite D call. Between the trimmed V and J ends, which lost 4 bases and 4 bases, there was a span of 18 bases. This CDR3 is built from 16 residues. Germline values: CDR1 SGDLS, CDR2 YYNGEE. CDR3: CASSPRGAVGYNEQFF. CDR3 nucleotide sequence: TGTGCCAGCAGCCCACGCGGTGCTGTAGGTTACAATGAGCAGTTCTTC.

In this sample, this clonotype turned up many times. The junction differs from germline at one of its ends, possibly a read error. This sequence joins TRBV20-1 and TRBJ1-2; tentative D call: TRBD1 (5 bases). The CDR3 loop spans 12 amino acids. CDR1 is DFQATT and CDR2 is SNEGSKA in the germline V gene (reference sequence). CDR3 bases: TGCAGTGCCAGAGACAGCAACTATGGCTACACCTTC. Amino acid sequence: CSARDSNYGYTF.

This clonotype was observed a handful of times. V is TRBV7-9 and J is TRBJ2-1, with D possibly being TRBD2 (5 bases). Trimming left V 5 bases short and J 11 bases short, with 19 bases between. Looked up from germline, CDR1 is SEHNR and CDR2 is FQNEAQ (reference sequence). This CDR3 has 14 amino acids. Here the CDR3 reads CASSPTADPQKQFF. The CDR3 region has the DNA TGTGCCAGCAGCCCAACAGCGGACCCTCAAAAGCAGTTCTTC.

This clonotype was observed at least ten times. The CDR3 here is CASSIASTGELFF. DNA of the CDR3: TGTGCCAGCAGCATCGCCAGCACCGGGGAGCTGTTTTTT. The rearrangement links TRBV9 to TRBJ2-2, with D unclear. This CDR3 is built from 13 residues. V lost 4 bases and J 4 bases, leaving 8 bases between the germline ends. Germline V gives CDR1 SGDLS, CDR2 YYNGEE.

This clonotype was seen repeatedly, ten times or more. V is TRBV12-3 or TRBV12-4 and J is TRBJ1-2, with TRBD1 as a possible D gene (6 bases). V lost 6 bases, J lost 8 bases, and 16 bases lay in between. The CDR3 covers 13 residues. CDR3 sequence: CASRQQGVSGYTF. CDR3 bases: TGTGCCAGCAGGCAACAGGGAGTCTCGGGCTACACCTTC.

V usage is TRBV7-6 and J usage is TRBJ1-3; no firm D call. Germline CDR1 SGHVS, CDR2 FNYEAQ. The CDR3 runs 17 residues. V was shortened by 1 base and J by 1 base, with 14 bases between the two germline ends. The CDR3 nucleotides read TGTGCCAGCAGCTTAGGGTCAGCTCTAGATTCTGGAAACACCATATATTTT. It specifies CASSLGSALDSGNTIYF.

This clonotype was found many times. The gene calls are TRBV5-1 and TRBJ2-2; 8 positions match TRBD1. With V trimmed by 0 bases and J by 4 bases, 8 bases remained unmatched. Germline lookup yields CDR1 SGHRS and CDR2 YFSETQ. The CDR3 runs to 17 residues. The CDR3 loop is CASSLAAGGASTGELFF. The CDR3 coding sequence is TGCGCCAGCAGCTTGGCGGCAGGGGGCGCTAGCACCGGGGAGCTGTTTTTT.

This clonotype was detected ten times or more. CDR3 nucleotides: TGTGCCAGCAGTTTATCAGACAGGGCCACTGAAGCTTTCTTT. Its translation is CASSLSDRATEAFF. The chain has TRBV12-3 or TRBV12-4 and TRBJ1-1; 7 bases match TRBD1. The CDR3 has 14 amino acids. The trim removed 2 bases at V and 4 bases at J, leaving 4 bases unmatched.

This clonotype appeared many times. The J gene is TRBJ2-3, the V gene TRBV29-1; the D is unclear. Germline CDR1 SQVTM, CDR2 ANQGSEA. The V gene lost 6 bases and the J gene lost 1 base, with 11 bases spanning the gap. This CDR3 comprises 13 residues. The CDR3 loop is CSVILQGTDTQYF. CDR3 DNA: TGCAGCGTCATTCTTCAGGGCACAGATACGCAGTATTTT.

This clonotype has ten or more counts. The chain recombines TRBV12-3 or TRBV12-4 with TRBJ2-4; possible D gene TRBD1, 5 bases. CDR3 size: 12 residues. V was clipped by 4 bases and J by 6 bases, with 7 bases between them. Here the CDR3 DNA reads TGTGCCAGCAGTTCGCAGGGAAACATTCAGTACTTC. Protein sequence: CASSSQGNIQYF.